A selection of T cell receptor beta chains follows, all from one sample in a study of blood T cell repertoires in COVID-19. Libraries were prepared by immunoSEQ multiplex PCR; TCRdb keeps only in-frame clonotypes and omits some of them. The sample includes 65,000 to 95,000 clones, approximately 78% of them seen just once. The sequenced sample consisted of peripheral blood. Receptors originate from a man between 60 and 75 years old with COVID-19, enrolled during active disease. Both conserved end residues are part of each CDR3. A D gene is named only where the DNA matches it firmly. Expanded clones are given a class, and other clones once, few, many or no size at all.

CDR3: CASTQTETGLEAFF; DNA: TGTGCCAGTACCCAAACGGAGACTGGACTTGAAGCTTTCTTT; size: -; J: TRBJ1-1; V: TRBV19; D: -; length: 14
CDR3: CASSAPLAGEVNEQFF; DNA: TGTGCCAGCAGCGCCCCTCTAGCGGGAGAAGTTAATGAGCAGTTCTTC; size: medium-sized; J: TRBJ2-1; V: TRBV9; D: TRBD2; length: 16
CDR3: CASSPAGITQYF; DNA: TGTGCCAGCAGCCCCGCCGGGATCACCCAGTACTTC; size: -; J: TRBJ2-7; V: TRBV14; D: -; length: 12
CDR3: CASSTQGQPFRRYF; DNA: TGTGCCAGTAGTACTCAAGGACAACCCTTCCGCCGGTATTTT; size: -; J: TRBJ2-3; V: TRBV19; D: -; length: 14
CDR3: CASSNGLAQETQYF; DNA: TGCGCCAGCAGCAATGGACTGGCCCAAGAGACCCAGTACTTC; size: -; J: TRBJ2-5; V: TRBV5-1; D: -; length: 14
CDR3: CAGGATNTGELFF; DNA: TGTGCCGGCGGAGCCACGAACACCGGGGAGCTGTTTTTT; size: -; J: TRBJ2-2; V: TRBV6-5; D: -; length: 13
CDR3: CAIKTSGREETQYF; DNA: TGTGCCATCAAGACTAGCGGGAGGGAAGAGACCCAGTACTTC; size: -; J: TRBJ2-5; V: TRBV10-3; D: TRBD2; length: 14
CDR3: CATQARDRDPYEQYF; DNA: TGTGCCACCCAGGCCCGGGACAGGGACCCCTACGAGCAGTACTTC; size: -; J: TRBJ2-7; V: TRBV7-9; D: TRBD1; length: 15
CDR3: CASSAHTGGTDTQYF; DNA: TGTGCCAGCAGTGCCCACACAGGGGGCACAGATACGCAGTATTTT; size: once; J: TRBJ2-3; V: TRBV2; D: TRBD1; length: 15
CDR3: CASSERGTGGHSYNSPLHF; DNA: TGTGCCAGCAGTGAGAGAGGGACAGGGGGCCACTCCTATAATTCACCCCTCCACTTT; size: -; J: TRBJ1-6; V: TRBV2; D: TRBD1; length: 19
CDR3: CASSQDRGNYQPQHF; DNA: TGCGCCAGCAGCCAAGATCGGGGGAACTATCAGCCCCAGCATTTT; size: -; J: TRBJ1-5; V: TRBV4-1; D: -; length: 15
CDR3: CASSWDREAFF; DNA: TGTGCCAGCAGCTGGGACAGGGAAGCTTTCTTT; size: -; J: TRBJ1-1; V: TRBV11-3; D: TRBD1; length: 11
CDR3: CASSLGREEQYF; DNA: TGTGCCAGCAGCTTAGGTCGGGAAGAGCAGTACTTC; size: -; J: TRBJ2-7; V: TRBV11-2; D: -; length: 12
CDR3: CASNPTPGLTDYEQYF; DNA: TGTGCCAGCAACCCAACCCCGGGACTTACCGACTACGAGCAGTACTTC; size: -; J: TRBJ2-7; V: TRBV28; D: -; length: 16
CDR3: CASSLAADRESSYEQYF; DNA: TGTGCCAGCAGCTTAGCCGCGGACAGGGAGAGCTCCTACGAGCAGTACTTC; size: -; J: TRBJ2-7; V: TRBV7-8; D: TRBD1; length: 17
CDR3: CASSARALTGLADSPLHF; DNA: TGTGCCAGCTCTGCACGAGCACTGACAGGGTTGGCAGATTCACCCCTCCACTTT; size: -; J: TRBJ1-6; V: TRBV18; D: TRBD1; length: 18
CDR3: CASSQVRLGEQYF; DNA: TGTGCCAGCAGCCAAGTGCGACTGGGCGAGCAGTACTTC; size: -; J: TRBJ2-7; V: TRBV14; D: -; length: 13
CDR3: CASSLRGGSSGANVLTF; DNA: TGTGCCAGCAGCTTAAGAGGGGGATCCTCTGGGGCCAACGTCCTGACTTTC; size: -; J: TRBJ2-6; V: TRBV7-3; D: -; length: 17
CDR3: CASSPGSRTDTQYF; DNA: TGCGCCAGCAGCCCAGGCTCACGCACAGATACGCAGTATTTT; size: -; J: TRBJ2-3; V: TRBV5-1; D: -; length: 14
CDR3: CSAGQNYEQYF; DNA: TGCAGCGCGGGCCAGAACTACGAGCAGTACTTC; size: -; J: TRBJ2-7; V: TRBV29-1; D: -; length: 11
CDR3: CASSLGQNSNQPQHF; DNA: TGTGCCAGCAGCTTAGGACAGAATAGCAATCAGCCCCAGCATTTT; size: -; J: TRBJ1-5; V: TRBV11-2; D: -; length: 15
CDR3: CASSQDRTGVAETQYF; DNA: TGCGCCAGCAGCCAAGATAGGACAGGGGTTGCTGAGACCCAGTACTTC; size: -; J: TRBJ2-5; V: TRBV4-1; D: TRBD1; length: 16
CDR3: CATRMDLLTVGVCSPLHF; DNA: TGTGCCACCAGGATGGATCTCTTGACAGTAGGCGTGTGTTCACCCCTCCACTTT; size: -; J: TRBJ1-6; V: TRBV24-1; D: -; length: 18
CDR3: CASSPTGREGVPTEAFF; DNA: TGTGCCAGCAGCCCGACGGGCCGAGAGGGGGTACCTACTGAAGCTTTCTTT; size: -; J: TRBJ1-1; V: TRBV7-3; D: -; length: 17
CDR3: CASIGGGTEAFF; DNA: TGTGCCAGTATCGGGGGGGGCACTGAAGCTTTCTTT; size: -; J: TRBJ1-1; V: TRBV19; D: -; length: 12
CDR3: CASSLDDQRGGREQFF; DNA: TGTGCCAGCAGCTTAGACGACCAGCGGGGGGGTCGGGAGCAGTTCTTC; size: few; J: TRBJ2-1; V: TRBV11-3; D: TRBD2; length: 16
CDR3: CASSRRSGGGGTDTQYF; DNA: TGTGCCAGCAGCCGAAGGTCGGGGGGAGGAGGCACAGATACGCAGTATTTT; size: -; J: TRBJ2-3; V: TRBV6-6; D: TRBD2; length: 17
CDR3: CASGLRPGELFF; DNA: TGTGCCAGCGGGCTCCGCCCCGGGGAGCTGTTTTTT; size: -; J: TRBJ2-2; V: TRBV2; D: -; length: 12
CDR3: CASSLSYGVSPLHF; DNA: TGTGCCAGCAGTTTATCGTACGGGGTTTCACCCCTCCACTTT; size: -; J: TRBJ1-6; V: TRBV27; D: -; length: 14
CDR3: CASSRAGDTGELFF; DNA: TGCGCCAGCTCCCGGGCAGGGGATACCGGGGAGCTGTTTTTT; size: -; J: TRBJ2-2; V: TRBV5-1; D: -; length: 14
CDR3: CAWSPGVETQYF; DNA: TGTGCCTGGAGCCCCGGGGTCGAGACCCAGTACTTC; size: -; J: TRBJ2-5; V: TRBV30; D: -; length: 12
CDR3: CATSVGDFSGNTIYF; DNA: TGTGCCACCAGCGTCGGGGATTTCTCTGGAAACACCATATATTTT; size: -; J: TRBJ1-3; V: TRBV15; D: -; length: 15
CDR3: CASGYPQTGGRNQPQHF; DNA: TGTGCCAGCGGGTACCCCCAGACAGGGGGCCGCAATCAGCCCCAGCATTTT; size: once; J: TRBJ1-5; V: TRBV2; D: TRBD1; length: 17
CDR3: CASSSAGAGELFF; DNA: TGTGCCAGCAGTTCAGCGGGAGCCGGGGAGCTGTTTTTT; size: many; J: TRBJ2-2; V: TRBV28; D: TRBD2; length: 13
CDR3: CASSLVANYGYTF; DNA: TGCGCCAGCAGCTTGGTTGCGAACTATGGCTACACCTTC; size: once; J: TRBJ1-2; V: TRBV5-1; D: -; length: 13
CDR3: CASSGVTGRNEQYF; DNA: TGTGCCAGCAGTGGAGTAACAGGACGCAACGAGCAGTACTTC; size: -; J: TRBJ2-7; V: TRBV2; D: -; length: 14
CDR3: CASTLQGSYEQYF; DNA: TGTGCCAGCACCCTACAGGGAAGTTACGAGCAGTACTTC; size: few; J: TRBJ2-7; V: TRBV12-3/TRBV12-4; D: -; length: 13
CDR3: CSASKASGKSNEQFF; DNA: TGCAGTGCTAGTAAGGCTAGCGGGAAGTCCAATGAGCAGTTCTTC; size: -; J: TRBJ2-1; V: TRBV20-1; D: TRBD2; length: 15
CDR3: CASRVRGRGWDTGELFF; DNA: TGTGCCAGCAGGGTCCGCGGCAGGGGGTGGGACACCGGGGAGCTGTTTTTT; size: -; J: TRBJ2-2; V: TRBV27; D: TRBD1; length: 17
CDR3: CASRDRGHTIYF; DNA: TGTGCCAGCAGGGACAGGGGACACACCATATATTTT; size: few; J: TRBJ1-3; V: TRBV2; D: TRBD1; length: 12
CDR3: CPRWLGGGGRALPGYF; DNA: TGTCCCCGCTGGTTGGGTGGGGGGGGGAGGGCCCTCCCTGGGTATTTT; size: -; J: TRBJ2-3; V: TRBV5-5; D: TRBD2; length: 16
CDR3: CSASRRDRPSYEQYF; DNA: TGCAGTGCTAGTAGGAGAGACAGGCCGAGCTACGAGCAGTACTTC; size: few; J: TRBJ2-7; V: TRBV20-1; D: -; length: 15
CDR3: CASILSRLAGRTYNEQFF; DNA: TGTGCCAGCATTCTCTCCCGGCTAGCGGGAAGGACCTACAATGAGCAGTTCTTC; size: -; J: TRBJ2-1; V: TRBV5-6; D: TRBD2; length: 18
CDR3: CASSRTGTAAYEQYF; DNA: TGTGCCAGTAGTCGTACCGGGACAGCCGCTTACGAGCAGTACTTC; size: many; J: TRBJ2-7; V: TRBV19; D: TRBD1; length: 15
CDR3: CASIGTSSNQPQHF; DNA: TGTGCCAGCATTGGGACTTCTAGCAATCAGCCCCAGCATTTT; size: once; J: TRBJ1-5; V: TRBV6-5; D: -; length: 14
CDR3: CASSTGDRGYTF; DNA: TGTGCCAGCAGTACCGGGGATAGAGGCTACACCTTC; size: -; J: TRBJ1-2; V: TRBV2; D: -; length: 12
CDR3: CASSYGTGGSREQYF; DNA: TGTGCCAGCAGTTATGGGACAGGGGGGTCTCGAGAGCAGTACTTC; size: once; J: TRBJ2-7; V: TRBV6-2/TRBV6-3; D: TRBD1; length: 15
CDR3: CASSRTGGDEQFF; DNA: TGTGCCAGCAGTAGGACAGGGGGCGATGAGCAGTTCTTC; size: -; J: TRBJ2-1; V: TRBV6-5; D: TRBD1; length: 13
CDR3: CASSEGTGTGNQPQHF; DNA: TGCGCCAGCAGTGAGGGTACCGGGACAGGCAATCAGCCCCAGCATTTT; size: -; J: TRBJ1-5; V: TRBV5-1; D: TRBD1; length: 16
CDR3: CASSHSSGANVLTF; DNA: TGTGCCAGCAGTCACAGCTCTGGGGCCAACGTCCTGACTTTC; size: -; J: TRBJ2-6; V: TRBV6-5; D: -; length: 14
CDR3: CASSLAQGLREKLFF; DNA: TGTGCCAGCAGCTTAGCACAGGGGCTACGTGAAAAACTGTTTTTT; size: few; J: TRBJ1-4; V: TRBV7-9; D: TRBD1; length: 15
CDR3: CASTLLGTEQFF; DNA: TGTGCCAGCACCCTGTTGGGGACAGAGCAGTTCTTC; size: few; J: TRBJ2-1; V: TRBV7-2; D: -; length: 12
CDR3: CASSLGGLSVSNEQFF; DNA: TGTGCCAGCAGCTTGGGAGGCCTGAGCGTTAGCAATGAGCAGTTCTTC; size: -; J: TRBJ2-1; V: TRBV5-6; D: -; length: 16
CDR3: CASSQDGQKETQYF; DNA: TGCGCCAGCAGCCAAGATGGACAGAAAGAGACCCAGTACTTC; size: -; J: TRBJ2-5; V: TRBV4-1; D: -; length: 14
CDR3: CASSLDGDRVFEQFF; DNA: TGTGCCAGCAGCTTAGACGGGGACAGGGTGTTTGAGCAGTTCTTC; size: -; J: TRBJ2-1; V: TRBV11-2; D: TRBD1; length: 15